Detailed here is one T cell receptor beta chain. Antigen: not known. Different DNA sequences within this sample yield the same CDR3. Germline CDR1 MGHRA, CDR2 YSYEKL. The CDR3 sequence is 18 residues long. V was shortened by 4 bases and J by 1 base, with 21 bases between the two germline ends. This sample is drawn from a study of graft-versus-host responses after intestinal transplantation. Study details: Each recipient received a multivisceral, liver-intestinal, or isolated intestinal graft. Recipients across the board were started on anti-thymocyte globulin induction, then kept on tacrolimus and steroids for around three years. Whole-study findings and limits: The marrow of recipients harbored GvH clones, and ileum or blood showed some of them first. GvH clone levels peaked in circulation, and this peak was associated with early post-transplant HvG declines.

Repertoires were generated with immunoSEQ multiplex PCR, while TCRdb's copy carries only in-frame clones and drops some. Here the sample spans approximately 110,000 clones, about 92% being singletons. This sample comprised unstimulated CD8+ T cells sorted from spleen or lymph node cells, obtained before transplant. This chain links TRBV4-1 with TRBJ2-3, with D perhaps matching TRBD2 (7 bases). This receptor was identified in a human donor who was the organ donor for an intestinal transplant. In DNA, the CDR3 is TGCGCCAGCAGCCCTAAGTCATACAGGGAGGGAGGCACAGATACGCAGTATTTT. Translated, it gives CASSPKSYREGGTDTQYF.